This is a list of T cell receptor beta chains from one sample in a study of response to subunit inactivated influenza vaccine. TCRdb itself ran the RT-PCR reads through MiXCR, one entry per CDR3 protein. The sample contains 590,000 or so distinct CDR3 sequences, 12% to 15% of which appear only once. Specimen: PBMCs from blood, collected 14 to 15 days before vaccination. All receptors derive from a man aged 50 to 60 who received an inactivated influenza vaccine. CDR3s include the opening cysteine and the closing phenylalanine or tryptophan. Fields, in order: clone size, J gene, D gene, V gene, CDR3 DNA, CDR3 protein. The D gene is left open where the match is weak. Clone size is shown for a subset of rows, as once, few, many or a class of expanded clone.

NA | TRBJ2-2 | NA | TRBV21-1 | TGTGCCAGCAGCAAAAAATTCGGGTTAGCGGGAGTTTCCGGGGAGCTGTTTTTT | CASSKKFGLAGVSGELFF
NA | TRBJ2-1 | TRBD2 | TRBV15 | TGTGCCACCAGCCCCCGGGAGGGCTCGAGTGATGAGCAGTTCTTC | CATSPREGSSDEQFF
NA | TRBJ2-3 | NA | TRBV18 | TGTGCCAGCTCACCACTTGTAGGACGGGGGGCCACAGATACGCAGTATTTT | CASSPLVGRGATDTQYF
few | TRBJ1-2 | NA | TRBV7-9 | TGTGCCAGCAGCAGACGGACAGAATCCCTTTATGGCTACACCTTC | CASSRRTESLYGYTF
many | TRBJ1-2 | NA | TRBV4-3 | TGCGCCAGCAGCCAAGATCGGGGTATCTATGGCTACACCTTC | CASSQDRGIYGYTF
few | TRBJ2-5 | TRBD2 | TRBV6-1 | TGTGCCAGCAGTCTAGACTGGGGGGGGAAGACCCAGTACTTC | CASSLDWGGKTQYF
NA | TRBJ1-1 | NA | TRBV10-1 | TGCGCCACCCAGAGAGGGGGAAACACTGAAGCTTTCTTT | CATQRGGNTEAFF
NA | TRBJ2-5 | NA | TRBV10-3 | TGTGCCACCCAAAAAAACAGGGAAGAGACCCAGTACTTC | CATQKNREETQYF
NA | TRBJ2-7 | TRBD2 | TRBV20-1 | TGCAGTGCTTACCGACTAGCGGGAGTAGAGCAGTACTTC | CSAYRLAGVEQYF
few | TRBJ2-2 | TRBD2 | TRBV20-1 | TGCAGTGCTAGAGATGCAGCGGGGGCCCAAACCGGGGAGCTGTTTTTT | CSARDAAGAQTGELFF
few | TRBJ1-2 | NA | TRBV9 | TGTGCCAGTCACGGACCCCACTATGGCTACACCTTC | CASHGPHYGYTF
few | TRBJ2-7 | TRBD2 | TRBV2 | TGTGCCAGGCGACTAGCGGGGGAGCAGTACTTC | CARRLAGEQYF
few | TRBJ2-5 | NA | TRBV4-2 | TGTGCCAGCAGCCAAGGGGGACGCCTCGTCAGAGAGACCCAGTACTTC | CASSQGGRLVRETQYF
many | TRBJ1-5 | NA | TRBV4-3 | TGCGCCAGCAGCCAAGACGGGCTGGGCAATCAGCCCCAGCATTTT | CASSQDGLGNQPQHF
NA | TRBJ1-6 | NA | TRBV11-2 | TGTGCCAGCAGCTTCCAAGACGGCTCACCCCTCCACTTT | CASSFQDGSPLHF
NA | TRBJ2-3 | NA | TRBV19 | TGTGCCAGTAGGGCCCTGCTGAGCACAGATACGCAGTATTTT | CASRALLSTDTQYF
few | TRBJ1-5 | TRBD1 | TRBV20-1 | TGCAGTGCTAGAAACAGGGGGCCTAGCAATCAGCCCCAGCATTTT | CSARNRGPSNQPQHF
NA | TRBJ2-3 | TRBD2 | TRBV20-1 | TGCAGTGCTAGAGGCCCGTCAAAGCGGGGAAGCACAGATACGCAGTATTTT | CSARGPSKRGSTDTQYF
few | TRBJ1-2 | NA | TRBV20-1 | TGCAGTGCTAGTGATAACGGGGCCCGGTCTAACTATGGCTACACCTTC | CSASDNGARSNYGYTF
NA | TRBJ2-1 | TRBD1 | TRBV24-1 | TGTGCCACCAGTGATCCGACAGGGGATTATTATGTTATCAATGAGCAGTTCTTC | CATSDPTGDYYVINEQFF
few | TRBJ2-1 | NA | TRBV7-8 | TGTGCCAGCAGCTTAGGGGCCGGGTCTGCGGGCAATGAGCAGTTCTTC | CASSLGAGSAGNEQFF
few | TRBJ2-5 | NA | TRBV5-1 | TGCGCCAGCAGCGGCGGGACAGTGAAGAATAGAGAGACCCAGTACTTC | CASSGGTVKNRETQYF